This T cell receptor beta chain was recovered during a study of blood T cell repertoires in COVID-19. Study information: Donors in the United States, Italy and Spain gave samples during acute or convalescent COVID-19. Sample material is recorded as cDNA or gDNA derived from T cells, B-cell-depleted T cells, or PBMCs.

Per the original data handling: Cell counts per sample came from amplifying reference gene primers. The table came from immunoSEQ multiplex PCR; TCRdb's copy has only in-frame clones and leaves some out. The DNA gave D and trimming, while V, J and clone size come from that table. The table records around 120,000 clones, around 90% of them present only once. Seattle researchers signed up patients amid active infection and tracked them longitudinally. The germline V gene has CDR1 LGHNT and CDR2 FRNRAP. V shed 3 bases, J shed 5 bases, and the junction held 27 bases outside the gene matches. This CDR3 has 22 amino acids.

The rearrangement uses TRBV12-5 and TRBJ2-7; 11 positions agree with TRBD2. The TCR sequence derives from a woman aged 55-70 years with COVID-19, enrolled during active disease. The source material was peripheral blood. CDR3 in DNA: TGTGCTAGTGGTTTCCCCAGCCTATACGCCGGGACTAGCGGACCCTCGACTAACGAGCAGTACTTC. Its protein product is CASGFPSLYAGTSGPSTNEQYF.